This T cell receptor beta chain was captured in a study of cytomegalovirus exposure and HLA in healthy donors. Points on this clone: What it binds is not known.

Study observations and caveats: Later work showed greater clonal expansion in HLA-associated TCR beta chains than in equally common others.

The PCR had 60 Vbeta and 13 Jbeta primers. The table came from immunoSEQ multiplex PCR; TCRdb's copy has only in-frame clones and leaves some out. The profile covers roughly 100,000 clones, with roughly three quarters appearing a single time and roughly a tenth taken by the ten largest. The clonotype was recovered from a man between 40 and 49 years old in good health and CMV-seropositive. Specimen: PBMCs.

CDR3 nucleotide sequence: TGTGCCAGCAGCTCAGAGGGGGCCCGATTCGTC. It codes for CASSSEGARFV. This chain links TRBV7-9 with TRBJ2-7, with TRBD1 identical over 7 bases. This CDR3 is built from 11 residues. Per the germline V gene, CDR1 is SEHNR and CDR2 is FQNEAQ (reference sequence).